The present T cell receptor (beta chain) was sequenced within a study of a mutant IDH1 vaccine in newly diagnosed glioma. For the study at large: Every participant had undergone radiotherapy, temozolomide, or both before, and most underwent both.

Turning to this clone: Its antigen remains unidentified.

Some clones are missing from TCRdb's copy, which holds only in-frame ones; the method was immunoSEQ multiplex PCR. The sample has fewer than 85,000 clones, around 86% seen once. Study findings and constraints: Top peripheral T cell clonotype shifts appeared unrelated to pseudoprogression. Most patients, 90% to 95%, showed vaccine-induced immune responses.

V was cut by 2 bases and J by 4 bases, with 11 bases left in between. The length of the CDR3 is 14 residues. Germline V gene lookup returns CDR1 KGHSH and CDR2 LQKENI. Time point indicated: baseline, week 1 (first vaccination visit). Sample treatment: pre-vaccination baseline after standard-of-care therapy. Newly diagnosed WHO grade 3 or 4 IDH1-mutant, ATRX-lost astrocytomas were identified in the donors. The material was PBMCs, obtained from a glioma patient treated with radiotherapy, temozolomide or both. This sequence joins TRBV18 and TRBJ1-2, with D unresolved. This receptor was identified in a young man with glioma. The CDR3 DNA reads as TGTGCCAGCTCACCAAGCCGGAGCCTCTATGGCTACACCTTC. This translates into CASSPSRSLYGYTF.